This T cell receptor (beta chain) was recorded in a study of beta chain features in type 1 diabetes. This clone was counted a few times. The CDR3 extends over 16 amino acids. Germline V lookup: CDR1 MGHDK, CDR2 SYGVNS. Trimming left V 4 bases short and J 3 bases short, with 16 bases between. As every portion of the isolated RNA was reverse transcribed, the sequencing read expressed TCRB transcripts. Clones were sequenced by immunoSEQ multiplex PCR, and TCRdb holds only the in-frame ones, with some missing. Among fewer than 650,000 clones, around a sixth were seen once, and the ten largest hold 0.07% to 0.095%.

Material for sequencing was naive CD4+ T cells from blood. This chain joins TRBV25-1 and TRBJ2-1; weak D call: TRBD2 (5 bases). This receptor was taken from a man between 18 and 35 years old in good health. CDR3 sequence reads: CASSGITSSYYNEQFF. The DNA for the CDR3 is TGTGCCAGCAGTGGTATAACTAGTTCCTACTACAATGAGCAGTTCTTC.